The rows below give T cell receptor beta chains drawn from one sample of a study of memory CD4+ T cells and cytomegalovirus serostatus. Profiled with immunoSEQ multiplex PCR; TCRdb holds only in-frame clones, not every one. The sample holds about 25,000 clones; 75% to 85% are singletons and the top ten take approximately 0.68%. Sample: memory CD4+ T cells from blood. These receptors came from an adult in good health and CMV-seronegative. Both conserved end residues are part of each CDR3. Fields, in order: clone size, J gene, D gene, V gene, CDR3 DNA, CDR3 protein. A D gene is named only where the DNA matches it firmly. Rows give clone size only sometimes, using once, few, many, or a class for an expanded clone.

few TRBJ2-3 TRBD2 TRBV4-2 TGTGCCAGCAGCCAGGGAGCGGGGTCCGACACAGATACGCAGTATTTT CASSQGAGSDTDTQYF
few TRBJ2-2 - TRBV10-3 TGTGCCACGACGGGGCCGACGAACACCGGGGAGCTGTTTTTT CATTGPTNTGELFF
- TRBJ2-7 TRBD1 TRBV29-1 TGCAGCGTTCTTGGACAGGGGGGATACGAGCAGTACTTC CSVLGQGGYEQYF
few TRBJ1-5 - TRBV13 TGTGCCAGCAGCTTAGGGCGCGGGGGCTTTTTGCATCAGCCCCAGCATTTT CASSLGRGGFLHQPQHF
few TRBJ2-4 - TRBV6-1 TGTGCCAGCAGTGAAGCGCTTTTCGGGGGAAAGAGGTCCATTCAGTACTTC CASSEALFGGKRSIQYF
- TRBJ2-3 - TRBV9 TGTGCCAGCAGCCCCTCGGGGCACGACACAGATACGCAGTATTTT CASSPSGHDTDTQYF
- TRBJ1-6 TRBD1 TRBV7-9 TGTGCCAGCAGCTTAGGGACAGGACATTCACCCCTCCACTTT CASSLGTGHSPLHF
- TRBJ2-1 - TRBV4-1 TGCGCCAGCGGGACCGGGACCTACAATGAGCAGTTCTTC CASGTGTYNEQFF
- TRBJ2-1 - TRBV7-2 TGTGCCAGCAGCCCCCGGTGGGCTGCCAGCTCCTACAATGAGCAGTTCTTC CASSPRWAASSYNEQFF
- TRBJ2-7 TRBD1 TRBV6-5 TGTGCCAGCAGTTACTCGAGGACAGGCGATTCCTACGAGCAGTACTTC CASSYSRTGDSYEQYF
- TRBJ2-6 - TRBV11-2 TGTGCCAGCAGCTTAGATTCCGGGGCCAACGTCCTGACTTTC CASSLDSGANVLTF
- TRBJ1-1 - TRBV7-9 TGTGCCACCCACCCTGGGTCGGGGGGCTTCACTGAAGCTTTCTTT CATHPGSGGFTEAFF
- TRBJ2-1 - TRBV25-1 TGTGCCAGCAGTCCACAGGGCGTAAATGAGCAGTTCTTC CASSPQGVNEQFF
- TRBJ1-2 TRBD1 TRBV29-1 TGCAGCGTTGCGAGGGGGCTTTCTGGCTACACCTTC CSVARGLSGYTF
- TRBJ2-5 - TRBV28 TGTGCCAGCAGAGGTTTTCTTGGCGGGCGGACGGTCCAAGAGACCCAGTACTTC CASRGFLGGRTVQETQYF
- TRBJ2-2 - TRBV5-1 TGCGCCAGCAGCTCCGGACCGGAACACACCGGGGAGCTGTTTTTT CASSSGPEHTGELFF
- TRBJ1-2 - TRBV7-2 TGTGCCAGCAGCTTAGGACGGAACCCGTCCTATGGCTACACCTTC CASSLGRNPSYGYTF
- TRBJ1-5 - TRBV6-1 TGTGCCTCCCTGGGGGATAATCAGCCCCAGCATTTT CASLGDNQPQHF
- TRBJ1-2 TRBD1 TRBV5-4 TGTGCCAGCAGCTTGGGACAGGGTAACTATGGCTACACCTTC CASSLGQGNYGYTF
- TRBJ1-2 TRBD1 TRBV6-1 TGTGCCAGCAGACGGACAGGATATGGCTACACCTTC CASRRTGYGYTF
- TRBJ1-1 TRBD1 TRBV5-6 TGTGCCAGCAGCACCAGGGGGTATAGTGAAGCTTTCTTT CASSTRGYSEAFF
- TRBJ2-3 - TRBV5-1 TGCGCCAGCAGCTTGGGGGCTCGCACAGATACGCAGTATTTT CASSLGARTDTQYF
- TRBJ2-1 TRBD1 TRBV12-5 TGTGCTAGTGGTTTGCTTTCGGGACAGGTTAACAATGAGCAGTTCTTC CASGLLSGQVNNEQFF
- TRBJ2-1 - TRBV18 TGTGCCAGCTCTCAGGCCGCAGGCTACAATGAGCAGTTCTTC CASSQAAGYNEQFF
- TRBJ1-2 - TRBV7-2 TGTGCCAGCAGCTCGACAGGAGGGGGAAACTATGGCTACACCTTC CASSSTGGGNYGYTF
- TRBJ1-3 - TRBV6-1 TGTGCCAGCAGTGGCCGAGGGGGGTTGGAGGGAAACACCATATATTTT CASSGRGGLEGNTIYF
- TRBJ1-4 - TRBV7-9 TGTGCCAGCAGCGCCGGGAGGGGTAATGAAAAACTGTTTTTT CASSAGRGNEKLFF
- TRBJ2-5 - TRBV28 TGTGCCAGCAGTTCCCAAGAGACCCAGTACTTC CASSSQETQYF
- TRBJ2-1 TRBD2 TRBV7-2 TGTGCCAGCAGCTTCAGCGGGGAATGGAATGAGCAGTTCTTC CASSFSGEWNEQFF
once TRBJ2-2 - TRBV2 TGTGCCAGCTCGGCCCGGATCGCGAACACCGGGGAGCTGTTTTTT CASSARIANTGELFF
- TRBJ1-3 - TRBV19 TGTGCCAGTAACCTCCGGGGCAGGGGTCCCTCTGGAAACACCATATATTTT CASNLRGRGPSGNTIYF
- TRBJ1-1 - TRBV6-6 TGTGCCAGCAGTTACTCGCTGGGACCGAACACTGAAGCTTTCTTT CASSYSLGPNTEAFF
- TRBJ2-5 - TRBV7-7 TGTGCTAGCAGCTTAGACAAACCCGAGACCCAGTACTTC CASSLDKPETQYF
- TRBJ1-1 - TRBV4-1 TGCGCCAGCAGCCATTTAGGGGTAAACACTGAAGCTTTCTTT CASSHLGVNTEAFF
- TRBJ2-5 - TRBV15 TGTGCCACCAGCAGAGATCTACAGGGAGGAGGACAAGAGACCCAGTACTTC CATSRDLQGGGQETQYF
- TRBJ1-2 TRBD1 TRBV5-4 TGTGCCAGCACCAGGGACAGGGACTATGGCTACACCTTC CASTRDRDYGYTF
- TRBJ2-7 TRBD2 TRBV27 TGTGCCAGCAGCGTAAGACTAGCGGGGGGGACAAACACAAGAGTGGAGCAGTACTTC CASSVRLAGGTNTRVEQYF
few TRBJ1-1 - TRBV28 TGTGCCAGCAGTTATAGGGTGAACACTGAAGCTTTCTTT CASSYRVNTEAFF
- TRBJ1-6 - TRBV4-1 TGCGCCAGCAGCCAAGAAGTGACAGGAGACTCACCCCTCCACTTT CASSQEVTGDSPLHF
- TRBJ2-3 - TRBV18 TGTGCCAGCTCGACAGACACAGATACGCAGTATTTT CASSTDTDTQYF
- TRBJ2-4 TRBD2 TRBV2 TGTGCCAGCAGTTGGCCTAGCGGGGGGGCCGAGCGTGCCAAAAACATTCAGTACTTC CASSWPSGGAERAKNIQYF
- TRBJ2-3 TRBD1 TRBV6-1 TGTGCCACCGCCAACCGGGACAGGGCCCCAGATACGCAGTATTTT CATANRDRAPDTQYF
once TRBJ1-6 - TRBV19 TGTGCCAGTAGTCCAAGCCCCCCGTCCCTCCACTTT CASSPSPPSLHF
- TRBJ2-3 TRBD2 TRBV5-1 TGCGCCAGCAGCTTGGCGGGCGGGGGGGCCACAGATACGCAGTATTTT CASSLAGGGATDTQYF
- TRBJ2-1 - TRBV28 TGTGCCAGCAGCGTGTACAATGAGCAGTTCTTC CASSVYNEQFF
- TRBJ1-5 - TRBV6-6 TGTGCCAGCAGTTACGAAAGCCAGCCCCAGCATTTT CASSYESQPQHF
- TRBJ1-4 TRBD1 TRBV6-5 TGTGCCAGCAGACCCGGGACAGGGTTAGGTGAAAAACTGTTTTTT CASRPGTGLGEKLFF
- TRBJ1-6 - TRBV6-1 TGTGCCAGCACTAAGAATCGGGGTGAGAATTCACCCCTCCACTTT CASTKNRGENSPLHF
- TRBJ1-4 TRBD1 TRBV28 TGTGCCAGCAGTTTAGTCGGGACAGGGATAGCAACTAATGAAAAACTGTTTTTT CASSLVGTGIATNEKLFF
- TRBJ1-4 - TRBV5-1 TGCGCCAGCAGCCAGAAGGCAGGGGCGGGGCAAAATGAAAAACTGTTTTTT CASSQKAGAGQNEKLFF
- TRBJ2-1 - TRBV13 TGTGCCAGCAGCTTTAAGGTTGAGCAGTTCTTC CASSFKVEQFF
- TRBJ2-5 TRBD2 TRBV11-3 TGTGCCAGCAGCTCAAGGACTAGCGGGCAAGAGACCCAGTACTTC CASSSRTSGQETQYF
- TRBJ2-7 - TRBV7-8 TGTGCCAGCAGCTTAGCGGCAGCTTACTACGAGCAGTACTTC CASSLAAAYYEQYF
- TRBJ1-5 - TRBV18 TGTGCCAGCTCACCACCGGGCGGAGGGAGAAATCAGCCCCAGCATTTT CASSPPGGGRNQPQHF
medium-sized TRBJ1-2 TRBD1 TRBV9 TGTGCCAGCAGCCTAGAGGGACAGGGGGCCTCTGGCTACACCTTC CASSLEGQGASGYTF